This T cell receptor beta chain was captured in a study of blood T cell repertoires in COVID-19. Study details: PBMCs, B-cell-depleted T cells, or T cells provided the cDNA or gDNA that made up the material.

As handled by the study authors: Amplification with reference gene primers provided the estimates of nucleated cell counts. Some clones are missing from TCRdb's copy, which holds only in-frame ones; the method was immunoSEQ multiplex PCR. V and J calls and clone size follow that table, whereas D and trimming were derived from the DNA. The profile covers fewer than 350,000 clones, with 70% to 90% appearing a single time and 5.5% to 7% taken by the ten largest. Enrollees, 18 to 89 years old, lived in 24 US areas. Two negative PCRs, clearance, or symptom resolution had been documented for recovered Cohort 3 donors. The ends were cut back, 2 bases at V and 4 bases at J, with 6 bases in the middle. The CDR3 runs 12 residues. The V gene's germline CDR1 is MNHNS and CDR2 SASEGT.

The V gene is TRBV6-1, the J gene TRBJ2-7, with D perhaps matching TRBD1 (6 bases). Sequenced material: PBMCs or T cells enriched from blood (not recorded which). This receptor was taken from a woman between 40 and 55 years old who had recovered from COVID-19. CDR3 amino acids: CASSEQGYEQYF. The CDR3 DNA follows: TGTGCCAGCAGTGAACAGGGGTACGAGCAGTACTTC.